This T cell receptor (beta chain) appears in the sequencing data of a study of blood T cell repertoires in COVID-19. Across the whole study: Some COVID-19 samples were acute and others convalescent; all came from the United States, Italy and Spain. Nucleic acid was either cDNA or gDNA, and it came from T cells, B-cell-depleted T cells, or PBMCs.

Per germline, CDR1 SGHAT and CDR2 FQNNGV. The CDR3 is 17 amino acids. Germline trimming cut 2 bases from V and 2 bases from J; bases unmatched to any gene: 5. Original data processing: Amplification of reference gene primers provided the estimated nucleated cell counts. Generated by immunoSEQ multiplex PCR, the TCRdb table keeps only in-frame clones and is missing some. V, J and clone size reflect that table, while D and trimming were determined from the DNA. The sample records around 62,000 clones, approximately 85% being singletons. This chain joins TRBV11-2 and TRBJ2-2, with 10 nucleotides matching TRBD1. The sample comprised peripheral blood. The TCR was taken from a man aged 45 to 65 with acute or convalescent COVID-19. CDR3 in amino acids: CASSLHDRGPNTGELFF. CDR3 DNA sequence: TGTGCCAGCAGCTTACACGACAGGGGGCCAAACACCGGGGAGCTGTTTTTT.